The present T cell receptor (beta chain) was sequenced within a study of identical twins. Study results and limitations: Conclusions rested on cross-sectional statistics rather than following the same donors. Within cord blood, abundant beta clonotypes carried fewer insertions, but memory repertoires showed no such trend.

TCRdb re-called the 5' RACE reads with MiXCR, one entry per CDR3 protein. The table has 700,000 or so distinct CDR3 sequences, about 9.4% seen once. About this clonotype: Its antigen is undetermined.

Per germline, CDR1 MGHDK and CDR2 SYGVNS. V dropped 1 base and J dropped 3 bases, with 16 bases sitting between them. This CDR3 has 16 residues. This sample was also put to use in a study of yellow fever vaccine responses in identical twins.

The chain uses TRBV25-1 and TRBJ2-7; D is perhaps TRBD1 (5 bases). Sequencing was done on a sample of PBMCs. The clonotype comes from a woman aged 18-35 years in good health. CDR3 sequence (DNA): TGTGCCAGCAGTGAATGCATACAGGCTCAGGACTACGAGCAGTACTTC. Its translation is CASSECIQAQDYEQYF.